These T cell receptor beta chains were read from a single sample in a study of T cells in Graves' hyperthyroidism and ophthalmopathy. TCRdb called the multiplex PCR reads again in MiXCR, with one record for every CDR3 protein. The sample lists some 770,000 distinct CDR3 sequences, roughly 15% seen once, with under 10% in the top ten. The specimen sequenced was blood. The receptors shown here come from a man between 18 and 35 years old with Graves' hyperthyroidism. The CDR3 runs from the conserved cysteine through the conserved F or W. The order of the fields is V gene, J gene, clone size, D gene, CDR3 protein, CDR3 DNA. The D gene is left open where the match is weak. Rows may omit the clone size; those that give it use once, few, many or a size class.

TRBV11-2	TRBJ2-3	many	-	CASSLEWPFTDTQYF	TGTGCCAGCAGCTTAGAGTGGCCCTTCACAGATACGCAGTATTTT
TRBV29-1	TRBJ2-1	few	TRBD2	CSVGLAGGSYYEQFF	TGCAGCGTTGGATTAGCGGGAGGCTCTTATTATGAGCAGTTCTTC
TRBV12-3/TRBV12-4	TRBJ2-7	many	-	CASSHGRFYEQYF	TGTGCCAGCAGTCACGGGCGCTTCTACGAGCAGTACTTC
TRBV4-2	TRBJ2-3	-	-	CASSRSVPGSTDTQYF	TGTGCCAGCAGCCGGTCGGTCCCCGGTTCGACAGATACGCAGTATTTT
TRBV28	TRBJ1-1	many	-	CASSFLGGPEAFF	TGTGCCAGCAGTTTTTTGGGGGGGCCTGAAGCTTTCTTT
TRBV6-2/TRBV6-3	TRBJ2-1	many	-	CASAQWRERNNEQFF	TGTGCCAGCGCACAGTGGCGGGAAAGGAACAATGAGCAGTTCTTC
TRBV7-8	TRBJ1-5	many	TRBD1	CASSLEHRGLRPQHF	TGTGCCAGCAGCTTGGAGCACAGGGGGCTGCGGCCCCAGCATTTT
TRBV5-1	TRBJ2-7	-	TRBD2	CASSLGAAGVVYEQYF	TGCGCCAGCAGCTTGGGGGCCGCGGGAGTGGTCTACGAGCAGTACTTC
TRBV25-1	TRBJ2-1	-	-	CASSESNHGQFF	TGTGCCAGCAGTGAATCGAACCATGGGCAGTTCTTC
TRBV7-2	TRBJ2-7	-	-	CASSHPGYEQYF	TGTGCCAGCAGCCACCCGGGATACGAGCAGTACTTC
TRBV27	TRBJ2-1	many	TRBD2	CASSRSGRWNEQFF	TGTGCCAGCAGCCGGAGCGGGAGGTGGAATGAGCAGTTCTTC
TRBV27	TRBJ1-2	many	-	CASRPHLNYGYTF	TGTGCCAGCAGACCACACCTTAACTATGGCTACACCTTC
TRBV20-1	TRBJ1-1	-	-	CSARDGRTEALF	TGCAGTGCTAGAGATGGACGGACTGAAGCTCTCTTT
TRBV11-2	TRBJ1-1	-	-	CASSSIGQPDTEAFF	TGTGCCAGCAGCTCAATCGGACAGCCGGACACTGAAGCTTTCTTT
TRBV20-1	TRBJ2-7	-	-	CSARGVAEAYEQYF	TGCAGTGCTAGAGGCGTGGCAGAAGCTTACGAGCAGTACTTC
TRBV19	TRBJ1-2	few	-	CASSTGRDANYGYTF	TGTGCCAGTAGTACCGGACGTGATGCTAACTATGGCTACACCTTC
TRBV4-1	TRBJ1-4	few	TRBD1	CASSLSGTENEKLFF	TGCGCCAGCAGCCTATCCGGGACAGAAAATGAAAAACTGTTTTTT
TRBV9	TRBJ2-3	few	TRBD2	CASSPGLAGASQTDTQYF	TGTGCCAGCAGCCCGGGACTAGCGGGAGCTTCGCAAACAGATACGCAGTATTTT
TRBV27	TRBJ1-4	-	TRBD1	CASSRQGNEKLFF	TGTGCCAGCAGTCGACAGGGAAATGAAAAACTGTTTTTT
TRBV30	TRBJ2-2	-	TRBD1	CAWSPGIDRVTGELFF	TGTGCCTGGAGTCCAGGGATAGACAGGGTCACCGGGGAGCTGTTTTTT
TRBV18	TRBJ2-3	few	TRBD2	CASSPFRGLASPDSPDTQYF	TGTGCCAGCTCACCATTCCGGGGACTAGCATCACCAGATAGTCCAGATACGCAGTATTTT
TRBV7-9	TRBJ1-1	-	-	CASSLMGRVNTEAFF	TGTGCCAGCAGCTTAATGGGGAGGGTGAACACTGAAGCTTTCTTT
TRBV6-1	TRBJ1-1	-	-	CASSIRMNTGAFF	TGTGCCAGCAGTATTCGGATGAACACTGGAGCTTTCTTT
TRBV19	TRBJ2-4	-	-	CASSKLPRDKNIQYF	TGTGCCAGTAGTAAGCTCCCGCGGGACAAAAACATTCAGTACTTC
TRBV18	TRBJ2-1	many	-	CASSPSGRDYNEQFF	TGTGCCAGCTCACCAAGTGGGCGGGATTACAATGAGCAGTTCTTC
TRBV28	TRBJ1-6	-	-	CASSPPWATDSPLHF	TGTGCCAGCAGCCCCCCCTGGGCGACCGATTCACCCCTCCACTTT
TRBV9	TRBJ1-1	many	TRBD1	CASSVAGQGEAFF	TGTGCCAGCAGCGTAGCCGGACAGGGTGAAGCTTTCTTT
TRBV6-1	TRBJ2-5	few	-	CASSPKSTPGRKYF	TGTGCCAGCAGCCCTAAATCTACTCCGGGACGGAAGTACTTC
TRBV12-3/TRBV12-4	TRBJ2-7	-	TRBD1	CASRRTGFTYEQYF	TGTGCCAGCAGAAGGACAGGGTTCACCTACGAGCAGTACTTC
TRBV3-1	TRBJ2-5	many	-	CASSQTLRGETQYF	TGTGCCAGCAGCCAAACCCTAAGGGGGGAGACCCAGTACTTC
TRBV3-1	TRBJ2-2	few	-	CASSQDLGLGTGELFF	TGTGCCAGCAGCCAAGATTTGGGACTCGGGACCGGGGAGCTGTTTTTT
TRBV19	TRBJ1-3	many	TRBD1	CASSSGTAGNTIYF	TGTGCCAGTAGTTCTGGGACAGCTGGAAACACCATATATTTT
TRBV7-9	TRBJ2-5	many	-	CASSLGGSGEETQYF	TGTGCCAGCAGCTTAGGTGGTAGCGGTGAAGAGACCCAGTACTTC
TRBV30	TRBJ2-2	-	TRBD2	CAWSTLAANTGELFF	TGTGCCTGGAGTACACTAGCGGCGAACACCGGGGAGCTGTTTTTT
TRBV6-1	TRBJ2-7	many	TRBD2	CASGTSGSYEQYF	TGTGCCAGCGGGACTAGCGGCTCCTACGAGCAGTACTTC
TRBV30	TRBJ2-7	many	-	CAWSVFYYEQYF	TGTGCCTGGAGTGTATTTTACTACGAGCAGTACTTC
TRBV28	TRBJ2-3	many	TRBD1	CASSFRGRGADTQYF	TGTGCCAGCAGTTTCAGGGGGAGAGGGGCAGATACGCAGTATTTT
TRBV19	TRBJ1-1	few	-	CASSIVRGTEAFF	TGTGCCAGTAGTATAGTAAGGGGCACTGAAGCTTTCTTT
TRBV11-3	TRBJ2-2	few	-	CASSLDLNSGELFF	TGTGCCAGCAGCTTAGATCTAAACAGCGGGGAGCTGTTTTTT
TRBV10-3	TRBJ2-1	few	TRBD2	CAISSLVSGTDNEQFF	TGTGCCATCAGTTCTCTGGTAAGCGGGACTGACAATGAGCAGTTCTTC
TRBV6-1	TRBJ1-5	-	TRBD1	CASALEIGTGGYSNQPQHF	TGTGCCAGCGCATTAGAAATCGGGACAGGAGGGTATAGCAATCAGCCCCAGCATTTT
TRBV28	TRBJ2-7	few	-	CASSYTSWPEQYF	TGTGCCAGCAGCTATACCTCTTGGCCCGAGCAGTACTTC
TRBV24-1	TRBJ1-1	-	-	CATSDLGGLKGAFF	TGTGCCACCAGTGATTTGGGGGGTCTGAAAGGAGCTTTCTTT
TRBV27	TRBJ1-1	many	-	CASSFSGGGWTEAFF	TGTGCCAGCAGTTTTAGTGGGGGCGGGTGGACTGAAGCTTTCTTT
TRBV15	TRBJ2-5	many	TRBD2	CATSRGGSSGRQETQYF	TGTGCCACCAGCAGAGGGGGGTCTAGCGGGAGGCAAGAGACCCAGTACTTC
TRBV30	TRBJ2-1	few	-	CAWSVGLRIAEQFF	TGTGCCTGGAGTGTAGGGCTAAGGATCGCTGAGCAGTTCTTC
TRBV27	TRBJ2-1	many	TRBD2	CASRRMGLADAYNEQFF	TGTGCCAGCAGAAGGATGGGGCTAGCGGACGCCTACAATGAGCAGTTCTTC
TRBV19	TRBJ2-3	many	-	CASSHPTDTQYF	TGTGCCAGTAGTCATCCCACAGATACGCAGTATTTT
TRBV30	TRBJ1-2	many	-	CAYKGNSNYGYTF	TGTGCCTATAAGGGGAACTCTAACTATGGCTACACCTTC
TRBV27	TRBJ1-1	many	TRBD1	CASSLSSRQGITEAFF	TGTGCCAGCAGTTTATCGTCCCGACAGGGAATCACTGAAGCTTTCTTT
TRBV29-1	TRBJ2-3	few	TRBD1	CSHSRGSTDTQYF	TGCAGCCACTCCAGGGGGAGCACAGATACGCAGTATTTT
TRBV4-3	TRBJ1-3	-	TRBD1	CASSQHWTGDSSIPFSGNTIYF	TGCGCCAGCAGCCAGCATTGGACAGGGGATTCCTCCATTCCTTTCTCTGGAAACACCATATATTTT
TRBV27	TRBJ2-7	many	TRBD2	CASGLRATSGTYEQYF	TGTGCCAGCGGTCTACGGGCGACTAGCGGAACCTACGAGCAGTACTTC
TRBV11-3	TRBJ2-1	many	TRBD2	CASSFRLASRGAAEQFF	TGTGCCAGCAGCTTCCGACTAGCTAGCCGCGGAGCCGCTGAGCAGTTCTTC
TRBV13	TRBJ2-3	-	TRBD2	CASSPGAGVATDTQYF	TGTGCCAGCAGCCCAGGAGCGGGAGTAGCGACAGATACGCAGTATTTT